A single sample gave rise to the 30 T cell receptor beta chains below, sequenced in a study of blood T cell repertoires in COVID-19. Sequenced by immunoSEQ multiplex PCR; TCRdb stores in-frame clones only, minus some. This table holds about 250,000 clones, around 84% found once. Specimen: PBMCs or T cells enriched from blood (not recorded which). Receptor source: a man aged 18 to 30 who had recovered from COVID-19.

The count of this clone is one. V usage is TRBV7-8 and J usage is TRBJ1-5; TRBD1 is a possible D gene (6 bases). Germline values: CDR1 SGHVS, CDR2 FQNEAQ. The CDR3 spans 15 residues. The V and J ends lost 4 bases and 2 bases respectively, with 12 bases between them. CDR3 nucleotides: TGTGCCAGCAGCTCTGTCAGGGGACGCAATCAGCCCCAGCATTTT. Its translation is CASSSVRGRNQPQHF.

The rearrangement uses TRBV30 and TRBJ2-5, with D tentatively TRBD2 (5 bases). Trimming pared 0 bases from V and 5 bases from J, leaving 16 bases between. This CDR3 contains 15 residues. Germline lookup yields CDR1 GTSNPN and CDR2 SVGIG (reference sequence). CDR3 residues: CAWSVGGLLRETQYF. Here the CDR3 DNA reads TGTGCCTGGAGTGTAGGAGGACTGCTAAGGGAGACCCAGTACTTC.

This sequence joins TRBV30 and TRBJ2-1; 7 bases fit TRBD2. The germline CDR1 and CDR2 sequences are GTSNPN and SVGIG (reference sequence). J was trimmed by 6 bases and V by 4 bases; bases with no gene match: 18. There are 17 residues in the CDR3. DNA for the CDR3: TGTGCCTGGACCCCGGGTCTAACTAGCGTCCTAATCAATGAGCAGTTCTTC. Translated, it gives CAWTPGLTSVLINEQFF.

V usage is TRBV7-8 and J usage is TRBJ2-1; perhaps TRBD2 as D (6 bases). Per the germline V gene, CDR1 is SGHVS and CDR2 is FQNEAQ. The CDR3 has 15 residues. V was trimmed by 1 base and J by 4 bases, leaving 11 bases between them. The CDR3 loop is CASSLVRGEYNEQFF. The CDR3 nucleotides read TGTGCCAGCAGCTTAGTTCGCGGGGAGTACAATGAGCAGTTCTTC.

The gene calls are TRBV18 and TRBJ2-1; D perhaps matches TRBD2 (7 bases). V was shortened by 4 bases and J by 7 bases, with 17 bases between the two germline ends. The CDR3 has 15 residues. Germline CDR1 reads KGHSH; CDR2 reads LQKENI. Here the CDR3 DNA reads TGTGCCAGCTCACGAGGGGGGGCCCCTCCGAATGAGCAGTTCTTC. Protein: CASSRGGAPPNEQFF.

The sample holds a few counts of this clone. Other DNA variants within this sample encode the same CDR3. CDR3: CASSLNSGELFF. CDR3 coding DNA: TGTGCCAGCAGCTTAAACTCCGGGGAGCTGTTTTTT. The chain combines TRBV7-3 with TRBJ2-2, with D uncertain. The V and J ends lost 1 base and 6 bases respectively, with 3 bases between them. Germline CDR1 reads SGHTA; CDR2 reads FQGTGA. The CDR3 runs 12 residues.

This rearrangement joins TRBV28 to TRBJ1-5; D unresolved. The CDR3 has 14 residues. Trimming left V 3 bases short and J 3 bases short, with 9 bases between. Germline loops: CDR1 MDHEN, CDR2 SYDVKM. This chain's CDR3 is CASSFLQLNQPQHF. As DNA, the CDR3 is TGTGCCAGCAGTTTTTTACAGCTCAATCAGCCCCAGCATTTT.

CDR3 loop: CASKITSGRHYEQYF. CDR3 DNA: TGTGCCAGTAAGATCACTAGCGGGAGGCACTACGAGCAGTACTTC. V is TRBV19 and J is TRBJ2-7; TRBD2 matches at 12 bases. V trimming: 7 bases; J trimming: 3 bases; junction bases outside the gene matches: 7. This CDR3 contains 15 residues. Germline values: CDR1 LNHDA, CDR2 SQIVND (reference sequence).

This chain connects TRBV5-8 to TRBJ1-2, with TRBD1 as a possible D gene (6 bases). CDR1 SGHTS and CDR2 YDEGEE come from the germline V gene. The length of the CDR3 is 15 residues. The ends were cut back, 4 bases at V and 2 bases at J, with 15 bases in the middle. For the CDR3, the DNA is TGTGCCAGCAGCCTATATCGGACAGACAACTATGGCTACACCTTC. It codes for CASSLYRTDNYGYTF. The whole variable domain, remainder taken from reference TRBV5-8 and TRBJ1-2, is EAGVTQSPTHLIKTRGQQATLRCSPISGHTSVYWYQQALGLGLQFLLWYDEGEERNRGNFPPRFSGRQFPNYSSELNVNALELEDSALYLCASSLYRTDNYGYTFGSGTRLTVV.

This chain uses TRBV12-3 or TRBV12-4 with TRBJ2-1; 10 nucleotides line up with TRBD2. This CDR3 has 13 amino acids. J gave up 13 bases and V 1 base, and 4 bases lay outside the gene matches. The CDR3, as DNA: TGTGCCAGCAGTTTAGGAGCGGGGGGGCCTCAGTTCTTC. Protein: CASSLGAGGPQFF.

This CDR3 is CAWSDREVNGYTF. Written as DNA, the CDR3 is TGTGCCTGGAGTGACAGGGAAGTGAATGGCTACACCTTC. V and J are TRBV30 and TRBJ1-2; a possible D gene is TRBD1 (6 bases). Trimming took 1 base from V and 6 from J, leaving 12 bases between them. The CDR3 is 13 residues long. Germline CDR1 is GTSNPN and CDR2 is SVGIG (reference sequence).

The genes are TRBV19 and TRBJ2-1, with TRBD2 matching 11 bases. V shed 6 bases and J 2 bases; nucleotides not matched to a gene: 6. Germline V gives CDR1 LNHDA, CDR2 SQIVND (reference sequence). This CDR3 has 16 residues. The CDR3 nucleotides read TGTGCCAGTAGGCCCATAGCGGGAGGGACCTACAATGAGCAGTTCTTC. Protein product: CASRPIAGGTYNEQFF.

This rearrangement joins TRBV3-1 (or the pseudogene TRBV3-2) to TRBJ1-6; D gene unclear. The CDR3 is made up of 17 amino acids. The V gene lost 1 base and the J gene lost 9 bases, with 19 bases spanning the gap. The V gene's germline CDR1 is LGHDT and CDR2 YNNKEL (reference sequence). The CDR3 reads CASSQVLRGLSASPLHF. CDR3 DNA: TGTGCCAGCAGCCAAGTCCTCCGTGGACTTTCGGCTTCACCCCTCCACTTT.

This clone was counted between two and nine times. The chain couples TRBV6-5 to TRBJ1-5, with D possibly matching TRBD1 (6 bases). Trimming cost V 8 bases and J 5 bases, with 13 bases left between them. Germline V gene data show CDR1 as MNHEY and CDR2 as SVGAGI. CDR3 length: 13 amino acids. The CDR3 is CASGGLNYQPQHF. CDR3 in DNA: TGTGCCAGCGGGGGCCTGAACTATCAGCCCCAGCATTTT.

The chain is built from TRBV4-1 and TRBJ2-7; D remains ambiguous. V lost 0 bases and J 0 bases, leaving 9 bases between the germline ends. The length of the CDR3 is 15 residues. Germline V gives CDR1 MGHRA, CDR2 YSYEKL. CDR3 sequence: CASSQDWAVSYEQYF. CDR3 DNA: TGCGCCAGCAGCCAAGACTGGGCCGTCTCCTACGAGCAGTACTTC.

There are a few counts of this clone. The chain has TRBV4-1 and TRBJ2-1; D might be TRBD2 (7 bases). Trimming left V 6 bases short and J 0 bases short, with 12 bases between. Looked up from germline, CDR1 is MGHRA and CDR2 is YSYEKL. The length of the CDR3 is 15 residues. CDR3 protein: CASRRGASSYNEQFF. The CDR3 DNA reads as TGCGCCAGCAGACGGGGGGCTAGCTCCTACAATGAGCAGTTCTTC.

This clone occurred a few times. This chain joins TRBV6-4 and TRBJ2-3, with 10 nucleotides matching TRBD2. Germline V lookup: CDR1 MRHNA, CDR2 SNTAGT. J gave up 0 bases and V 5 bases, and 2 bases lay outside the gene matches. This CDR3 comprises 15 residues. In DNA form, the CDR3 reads TGTGCCAGCAGTAGCGGGAGGGCTAGCACAGATACGCAGTATTTT. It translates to CASSSGRASTDTQYF.

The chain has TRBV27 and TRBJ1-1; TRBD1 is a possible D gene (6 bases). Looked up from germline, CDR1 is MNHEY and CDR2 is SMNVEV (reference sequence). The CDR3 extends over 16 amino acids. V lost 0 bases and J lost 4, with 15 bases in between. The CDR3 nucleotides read TGTGCCAGCAGTTTATCGATGGGGGACAAATTCACTGAAGCTTTCTTT. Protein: CASSLSMGDKFTEAFF.

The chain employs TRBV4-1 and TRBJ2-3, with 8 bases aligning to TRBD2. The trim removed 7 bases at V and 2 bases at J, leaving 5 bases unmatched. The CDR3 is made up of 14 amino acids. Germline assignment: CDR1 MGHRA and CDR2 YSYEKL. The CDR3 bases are TGCGCCAGCAAATCAGCGGGGGACACAGATACGCAGTATTTT. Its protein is CASKSAGDTDTQYF.

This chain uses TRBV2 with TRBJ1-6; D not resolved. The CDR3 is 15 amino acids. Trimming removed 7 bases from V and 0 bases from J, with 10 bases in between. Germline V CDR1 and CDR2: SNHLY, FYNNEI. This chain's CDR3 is CASTEASSYNSPLHF. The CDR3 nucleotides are TGTGCCAGCACGGAGGCGAGCTCCTATAATTCACCCCTCCACTTT.

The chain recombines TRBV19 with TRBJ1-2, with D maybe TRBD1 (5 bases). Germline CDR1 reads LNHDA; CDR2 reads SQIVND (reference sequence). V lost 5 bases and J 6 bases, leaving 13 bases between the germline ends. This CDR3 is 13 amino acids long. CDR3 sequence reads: CASSPGLSNGYTF. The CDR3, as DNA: TGTGCCAGTAGTCCGGGACTGAGTAATGGCTACACCTTC. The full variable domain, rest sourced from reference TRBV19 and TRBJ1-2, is DGGITQSPKYLFRKEGQNVTLSCEQNLNHDAMYWYRQDPGQGLRLIYYSQIVNDFQKGDIAEGYSVSREKKESFPLTVTSAQKNPTAFYLCASSPGLSNGYTFGSGTRLTVV.

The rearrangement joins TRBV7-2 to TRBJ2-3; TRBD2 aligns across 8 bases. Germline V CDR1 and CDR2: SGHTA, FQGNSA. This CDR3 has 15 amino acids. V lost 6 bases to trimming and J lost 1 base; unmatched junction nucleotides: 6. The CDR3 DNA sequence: TGTGCCAGCAGTCAATTTAGCGGGGGCACAGATACGCAGTATTTT. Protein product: CASSQFSGGTDTQYF.

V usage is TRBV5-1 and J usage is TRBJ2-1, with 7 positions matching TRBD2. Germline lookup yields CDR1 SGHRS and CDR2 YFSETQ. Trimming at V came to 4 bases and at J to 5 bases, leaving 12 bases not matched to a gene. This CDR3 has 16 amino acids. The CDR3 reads CASSLDGLVGDNEQFF. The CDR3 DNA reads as TGCGCCAGCAGCCTGGATGGACTAGTGGGGGACAATGAGCAGTTCTTC.

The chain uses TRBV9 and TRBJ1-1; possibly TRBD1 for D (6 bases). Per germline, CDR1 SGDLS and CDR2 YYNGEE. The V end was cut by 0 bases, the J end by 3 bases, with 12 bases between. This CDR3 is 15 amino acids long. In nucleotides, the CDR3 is TGTGCCAGCAGCGTAGTGGGCAGGGGTGACACTGAAGCTTTCTTT. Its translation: CASSVVGRGDTEAFF.

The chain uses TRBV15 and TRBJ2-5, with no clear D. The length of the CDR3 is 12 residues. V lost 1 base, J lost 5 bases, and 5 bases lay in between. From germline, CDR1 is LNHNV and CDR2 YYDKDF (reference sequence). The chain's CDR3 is CATSRGLETQYF. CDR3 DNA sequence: TGTGCCACCAGCAGAGGTCTGGAGACCCAGTACTTC. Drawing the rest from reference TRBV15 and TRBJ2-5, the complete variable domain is DAMVIQNPRYQVTQFGKPVTLSCSQTLNHNVMYWYQQKSSQAPKLLFHYYDKDFNNEADTPDNFQSRRPNTSFCFLDIRSPGLGDTAMYLCATSRGLETQYFGPGTRLLVL.

CDR3 sequence: CATSARLTGIDEQYF. The CDR3 DNA sequence: TGTGCCACCAGCGCACGCCTCACAGGGATCGACGAGCAGTACTTC. The chain couples TRBV15 to TRBJ2-7; D may be TRBD1 (6 bases). The V gene's germline CDR1 is LNHNV and CDR2 YYDKDF (reference sequence). The V end was cut by 5 bases, the J end by 5 bases, with 19 bases between. CDR3 length: 15 residues.

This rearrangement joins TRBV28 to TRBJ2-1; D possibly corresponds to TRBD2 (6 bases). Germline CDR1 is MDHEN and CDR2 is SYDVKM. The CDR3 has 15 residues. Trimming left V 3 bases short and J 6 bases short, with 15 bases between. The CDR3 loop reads CASSFGGYRVNEQFF. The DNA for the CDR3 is TGTGCCAGCAGTTTTGGGGGGTATAGGGTCAATGAGCAGTTCTTC.

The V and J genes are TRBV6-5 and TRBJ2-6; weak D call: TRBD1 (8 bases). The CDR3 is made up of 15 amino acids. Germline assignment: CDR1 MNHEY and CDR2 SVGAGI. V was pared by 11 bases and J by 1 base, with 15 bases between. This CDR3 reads CAGTGSGSGANVLTF. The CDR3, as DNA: TGTGCCGGGACAGGTAGCGGGTCTGGGGCCAACGTCCTGACTTTC.

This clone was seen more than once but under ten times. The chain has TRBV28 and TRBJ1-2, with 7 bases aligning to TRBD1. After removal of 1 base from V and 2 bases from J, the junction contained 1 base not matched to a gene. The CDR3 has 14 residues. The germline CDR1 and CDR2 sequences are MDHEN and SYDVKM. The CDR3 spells CASSLSTGNYGYTF. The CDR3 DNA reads TGTGCCAGCAGTTTATCGACAGGGAACTATGGCTACACCTTC.

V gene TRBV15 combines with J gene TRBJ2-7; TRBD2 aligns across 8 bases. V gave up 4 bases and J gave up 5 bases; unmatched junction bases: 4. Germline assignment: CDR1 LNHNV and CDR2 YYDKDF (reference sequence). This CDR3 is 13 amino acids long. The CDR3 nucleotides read TGTGCCACCAGCATCGGGGGGGTTCACGAGCAGTACTTC. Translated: CATSIGGVHEQYF.